What follows is one T cell receptor beta chain and its context. Its specificity is unknown. These data are taken from a study of shared clonotypes between healthy human individuals. Broader study findings: Naive subsets tended to show greater estimated richness than memory subsets.

The assay was immunoSEQ multiplex PCR, and TCRdb's table has in-frame clones only and misses some. The table includes just over 2,000,000 clones, around 95% detected once. Deletions cut 5 bases from V and 4 bases from J, with 20 bases between. This CDR3 region has 16 residues. Germline CDR1 is SGHVS and CDR2 is FQNEAQ. The clonotype was recovered from a man aged 18-30 years in good health. V gene TRBV7-8 combines with J gene TRBJ1-1; D might be TRBD1 (6 bases). The sequenced sample consisted of naive CD4+ T cells sorted from blood. As for subset: CD45RA+ positively selected. CDR3 region: CASSRDRGASSTEAFF. CDR3 DNA sequence: TGTGCCAGCAGCCGCGATCGGGGGGCGAGTAGCACTGAAGCTTTCTTT.